This T cell receptor (beta chain) appears in the sequencing data of a study of blood T cell repertoires in COVID-19. Study-level information: Whether acute or convalescent, the COVID-19 samples came from the United States, Italy and Spain. In each case, the material was cDNA or gDNA derived from T cells, B-cell-depleted T cells, or PBMCs.

Germline V gene data show CDR1 as KGHDR and CDR2 as SFDVKD. The CDR3 has 15 residues. The ends were cut back, 4 bases at V and 5 bases at J, with 17 bases in the middle. In the source study's methods: Using reference gene primer amplification, nucleated cell counts were estimated. This table comes from immunoSEQ multiplex PCR, and its TCRdb copy is limited to in-frame clones, with some not included. V and J calls and clone size come straight from that table; D and trimming were deduced from the DNA. The repertoire holds approximately 97,000 clones, with 85% as singletons. J is TRBJ2-7 and V is TRBV24-1, with D uncertain. Specimen: peripheral blood. This clonotype was sampled from a man aged 80 or over with acute or convalescent COVID-19. The CDR3: CATSDPRRSSDEQYF. The CDR3 DNA reads TGTGCCACCAGTGACCCCCGCCGGAGCAGCGACGAGCAGTACTTC.